This T cell receptor beta chain was sequenced in a study of blood T cell repertoires in COVID-19. Germline V gene sequence: CDR1 SEHNR, CDR2 FQNEAQ (reference sequence). Losses at the gene ends were 5 bases for V and 9 bases for J; bases not matched to a gene: 5. The CDR3 is made up of 14 amino acids. Authors' analysis steps: Estimates of nucleated cell counts were drawn from the amplification of reference gene primers. Using immunoSEQ multiplex PCR, the repertoire was profiled, and TCRdb retains in-frame clones only, with some absent. Clone size and the V and J calls come from that table; the DNA yielded D and trimming. The sample consists of more than 85,000 clones, approximately 84% of them appearing once.

Sequenced material: peripheral blood. The sequence derives from a woman in her 50s with acute or convalescent COVID-19. This chain connects TRBV7-9 to TRBJ1-6, with 9 positions matching TRBD1. The CDR3 sequence: CASSRDREGSPLHF. CDR3 DNA: TGTGCCAGCAGCCGGGACAGGGAGGGTTCACCCCTCCACTTT.